The TCR beta chain under discussion was sequenced for a study of Ad26.COV2.S vaccination and SARS-CoV-2 variants. Study-level background: Intramuscularly, Ad26.COV2.S was given either once or twice, 56 days apart.

A remark on this clone: The antigen is not known.

CDR3 size: 15 residues. V was pared by 0 bases and J by 4 bases, with 6 bases of the junction left unmatched. CDR1 is SGHRS, CDR2 YFSETQ, per germline. Overall study results and limits: Vaccinees and placebo recipients showed similar non-spike TCR breadth.

Treatment reported: some 19 received Ad26.COV2.S at low or high dose, single or two shots; several received placebo; per-sample allocation not given. The samples were gathered on day 63 after the first injection of vaccine or placebo. Whoever gave the sample was an adult aged 18-55 years in Boston. TCRdb's table, derived via immunoSEQ multiplex PCR, lists solely in-frame clones and lacks some. The profile shows about 480,000 clones, approximately 90% of them singletons. The sequence was collected from a person between 18 and 65 years old who received the Ad26.COV2.S COVID-19 vaccine or a placebo. Sequenced material: peripheral blood, taken in a trial of Ad26.COV2.S vaccine versus placebo. The V call is TRBV5-1, the J call TRBJ2-5; 7 bases match TRBD1. In nucleotides, the CDR3 is TGCGCCAGCAGCTTGGCACAGGGGTTTGGAGAGACCCAGTACTTC. This encodes CASSLAQGFGETQYF. Based on the CDR3 plus reference TRBV5-1 and TRBJ2-5, the full variable domain is KAGVTQTPRYLIKTRGQQVTLSCSPISGHRSVSWYQQTPGQGLQFLFEYFSETQRNKGNFPGRFSGRQFSNSRSEMNVSTLELGDSALYLCASSLAQGFGETQYFGPGTRLLVL.